This TCR beta chain comes out of a study of T cells in Graves' hyperthyroidism and ophthalmopathy (dated by TCRdb to between 2018 and 2021). Concerning the study at large: Peripheral blood was sampled at the time of initial diagnosis, prior to any treatment. The roughly 90 discovery patients were divided at random into training and test sets in a 7:3 ratio. The paper reports TCR Vbeta CDR3 sequencing of over 120 peripheral blood samples: fewer than 50 ophthalmopathy, roughly 74 hyperthyroidism and approximately 17 progressor patients. Thyroid tissue and blood T-cell repertoires from several Graves' hyperthyroidism patients were also compared in the study. Whether ophthalmopathy could be predicted prospectively was tested in an independent validation cohort made up of 18 to 20 hyperthyroidism patients plus 17 patients who later progressed to ophthalmopathy. To identify TCR V-J signatures that set the groups apart, the researchers used a discovery cohort of approximately 98 patients, made up of around 40 with Graves' ophthalmopathy and some 56 with stable Graves' hyperthyroidism. After sampling, hyperthyroidism patients received methimazole starting at 30 mg daily, and ophthalmopathy patients received high-dose intravenous methylprednisolone.

Moderately to severely active disease, a Clinical Activity Score of at least 3, a NOSPECS grade of at least 4, and a duration under 3 months were present in ophthalmopathy patients. Patients with uncontrolled infections, other autoimmune diseases, pregnancy or lactation were excluded. Clinical symptoms, serum thyroxine and TRAb, thyroid ultrasound, and orbital computed tomography formed the basis for the diagnoses. Ficoll-Paque density gradient centrifugation was used to isolate PBMCs from 9.5 to 10 ml of fresh peripheral blood. Total RNA was extracted using Trizol reagent, and RNA quality was assessed on an Agilent 2100 Bioanalyzer. The TCR beta CDR3 regions were amplified from the RNA transcripts. The first round of RT-PCR for the TCR CDR3 was performed with the HTBI primer set and the Qiagen OneStep RT-PCR kit. Libraries were constructed in a second round of multiplex PCR, after which size selection and purification were performed. The libraries were sequenced on an Illumina HiSeq2000 using paired-end 100 bp reads. Processing in the source paper ran as follows. SOAPnuke was used to process the raw data, throwing out any read that contained adapters or uncalled bases, had a mean Phred below 15, or lacked an exact constant-primer or identifier match. High-quality paired reads were merged with COPE v1.2.5, and unique nucleotide sequences were defined as clonotypes. Clonotypes were aligned to IMGT TRBV, TRBD and TRBJ reference segments using MiTCR v1.1. Only V-J combinations with frequency above 0.0001, covering 99.2% of repertoires, were analysed. The TCS score was defined as the ratio of F50 (clonal expansion) to E x V (chaos), calculated using BLOSUM62-based TCRdist between CDR3 peptides within each V-J. Welch's t-statistics and random forest reduced 500 to 650 V-J features to 10 to 15, which were used in a naive Bayes classifier (R e1071). TCRdb cleaned the public reads at Q25 with fastp, built clones with MiXCR and kept in-frame beta chains. Rows with a matching CDR3 protein are joined into one entry that keeps the most common DNA and genes. TCRdb's processing, not the study's, gives the V and J calls here. The sample table records approximately 410,000 distinct CDR3 sequences; around 15% of these occur just once. The top ten constitute less than 15% of the sample.

At least ten counts were recorded for this clonotype. Which antigen it targets is not known. No qualities accompany the bases; no much larger clone lies one base away. For CDR1 and CDR2, the germline V gene lists SGHTA and FQGTGA. V is clipped by 0 bases and J by 6 bases, and the sequence between their germline boundaries is 7 bases long. The CDR3 starts with the cysteine, ends with the phenylalanine, and has 13 residues. The retained sequence is limited to the CDR3, 39 bases, with the frame set at the first base. Overall results and qualifications from the work: Most expanded thyroid clonotypes (frequency above 0.001) were also found in blood, which suggests that blood repertoires may mirror thyroid immune responses. Ophthalmopathy was separated from stable hyperthyroidism by a 13 V-J signature model, with approximately 90% sensitivity and approximately 81% specificity obtained in cross-validation and 80%/75% obtained in testing. In validation, progression to ophthalmopathy was predicted by the model with nearly 71% sensitivity and about 72% specificity, a median of 6.5 months before onset. No statistical method was used to fix the sample size in advance, and group allocation was not hidden from the investigators.

This receptor chain uses TRBV7-3 and TRBJ2-3; the D gene lacks a confident call. The TCR sequence derives from a man aged 18-30 years with Graves' ophthalmopathy. Specimen: blood. The DNA sequence is as follows: TGTGCCAGCAGCTTAACGGCGTCGGATACGCAGTATTTT. Its translation is CASSLTASDTQYF.